This T cell receptor (beta chain) is drawn from a study of T cells in Graves' hyperthyroidism and ophthalmopathy. Overall study context: Peripheral blood was collected at initial diagnosis, before any treatment.

The table lists this clonotype with a few counts. For ophthalmopathy patients, the Clinical Activity Score was at least 3 and the NOSPECS grade at least 4; duration was under 3 months. Around 9.9 ml of fresh peripheral blood supplied the PBMCs. Amplified TCR beta CDR3 regions came from RNA transcripts. HTBI primers were used for first-round RT-PCR of the TCR CDR3. MiXCR, applied by TCRdb to the multiplex PCR reads, yields one record per CDR3 protein. This sample has hundreds of thousands of distinct CDR3 sequences; around 13% occur once, and the top ten carry around 13%. The V gene lost 6 bases and the J gene lost 9 bases, with 21 bases spanning the gap. CDR1 SQVTM and CDR2 ANQGSEA come from the germline V gene. CDR3 length: 14 residues.

The origin of this receptor is a woman aged 45-60 years with Graves' ophthalmopathy. Sequencing was performed on blood. The V call is TRBV29-1, the J call TRBJ2-1; D is perhaps TRBD2 (5 bases). CDR3 residues: CSVHSGEKAGEQFF. DNA for the CDR3: TGCAGCGTCCACTCCGGGGAGAAGGCGGGTGAGCAGTTCTTC.